This T cell receptor (beta chain) was observed in a study of T cell responses to AZD1222 COVID-19 vaccine. Produced via immunoSEQ multiplex PCR; TCRdb's table is partial and in-frame only. The table shows approximately 70,000 clones, with 75% to 90% occurring only once. For this clone: The antigen is undetermined.

General study points: Baseline antibody screening turned up just a handful of seropositive AZD1222 recipients. Unmutated variant regions are reportedly targeted by nearly half of spike-specific TCRs. The donor group comprised mostly white British people and more females; the analysis possibly underestimated clonal diversity. Vaccine-associated CD4 TCRs ranged over spike, dominating at 160-218 and 743-854.

Germline-derived CDR1 and CDR2 are LGHDT and YNNKEL (reference sequence). The CDR3 sequence is 13 residues long. Trimming left V 2 bases short and J 4 bases short, with 8 bases between. The clonotype originates from an adult in good health. Sample: peripheral blood, taken on day 0 of AZD1222 vaccination. The chain links TRBV3-1 (or the pseudogene TRBV3-2) to TRBJ1-2; D gene uncertain. The DNA for the CDR3 is TGTGCCAGCAGCCAAATTGGGTCCTATGGCTACACCTTC. Protein product: CASSQIGSYGYTF.